Sequencing of this TCR beta chain was carried out in a study of OX40 agonist ivuxolimab in advanced cancers. The method was immunoSEQ multiplex PCR; TCRdb's version includes in-frame clones alone and lacks a portion of them. The sample yields roughly 50,000 clones, 77% seen once. Trimming pared 1 base from V and 4 bases from J, leaving 4 bases between. Germline V lookup: CDR1 SNHLY, CDR2 FYNNEI. This CDR3 has 13 residues. This clonotype was sampled from an adult with an advanced solid tumor such as melanoma, head and neck, liver or kidney cancer. The chain recombines TRBV2 with TRBJ2-2, with D unresolved. Sequenced here: CD4+ or CD8+ T cells sorted from blood, sampled in a trial of the OX40 agonist ivuxolimab. Here the CDR3 reads CASSEVPTGELFF. CDR3 nucleotide sequence: TGTGCCAGCAGTGAAGTCCCCACCGGGGAGCTGTTTTTT.